The 21 T cell receptor beta chains reported below all come from one sample, sequenced in a study of T cell changes during pregnancy in multiple sclerosis (dated by TCRdb to about 2019). The library was obtained by the immunoSEQ multiplex PCR assay. The source is immuneACCESS, and TCRdb retained only in-frame sequences with V and J called. Part of the clones is not carried over; for the studies checked, unresolved V genes explain less than half of this, and the remainder is unexplained. The sample table holds around 60,000 clones, of which about 96% were seen once. The ten top clones hold 2% to 2.5% of the sample. The sample was CD8+ T cells from peripheral blood mononuclear cells, taken after pregnancy. The source of these receptors is a female donor with multiple sclerosis, enrolled in a pregnancy study.

This clone was detected once. V is TRBV27 and J is TRBJ1-5; no firm D call. Germline values: CDR1 MNHEY, CDR2 SMNVEV (reference sequence). CDR3 length equals 14 residues. V was shortened by 5 bases and J by 5 bases, with 13 bases between the two germline ends. The CDR3 sequence is CASSNSRSYQPQHF. CDR3 DNA: TGTGCCAGCAGTAACTCACGGAGTTATCAGCCCCAGCATTTT.

This clone showed up just once. The J gene is TRBJ1-2, the V gene TRBV28; no clear D. V lost 6 bases to trimming and J lost 6 bases, with 14 bases between them. Per the germline V gene, CDR1 is MDHEN and CDR2 is SYDVKM. CDR3 length equals 13 residues. DNA for the CDR3: TGTGCCAGCAGGATACAGAGTTCCGATGGCTACACCTTC. Protein product: CASRIQSSDGYTF.

The J gene is TRBJ2-1, the V gene TRBV7-6; 8 bases align to TRBD2. Trimming at V came to 1 base and at J to 5 bases, leaving 13 bases not matched to a gene. The CDR3 consists of 18 residues. Germline CDR1 reads SGHVS; CDR2 reads FNYEAQ. The chain's CDR3 is CASSLVGTRGYQNNEQFF. The CDR3 DNA reads TGTGCCAGCAGCTTAGTTGGGACTAGGGGTTATCAGAACAATGAGCAGTTCTTC.

The chain combines TRBV6-5 with TRBJ2-1; TRBD1 aligns across 7 bases. V lost 2 bases to trimming and J lost 9 bases; unmatched junction nucleotides: 4. The CDR3 has 13 residues. CDR1 is MNHEY and CDR2 is SVGAGI in the germline V gene. The CDR3 loop is CASSYRQGLEQFF. CDR3 in DNA: TGTGCCAGCAGTTACCGACAGGGCCTTGAGCAGTTCTTC.

CDR3 amino acids: CASSQTPGTGVTDTQYF. The CDR3 coding sequence is TGCGCCAGCAGCCAAACTCCCGGGACAGGCGTGACAGATACGCAGTATTTT. The J gene is TRBJ2-3, the V gene TRBV4-1; 8 bases fit TRBD1. V gave up 2 bases and J gave up 3 bases; unmatched junction bases: 10. This CDR3 contains 17 residues. Germline CDR1 reads MGHRA; CDR2 reads YSYEKL.

This clone has only one observation. This rearrangement joins TRBV5-1 to TRBJ2-1; 8 nucleotides match TRBD2. The CDR3 length is 16 residues. CDR1 is SGHRS and CDR2 is YFSETQ in the germline V gene. Unmatched junction bases numbered 12, after V lost 4 bases and J lost 6 bases. CDR3 in amino acids: CASSPTAAGGSNEQFF. The CDR3 DNA is TGCGCCAGCAGCCCCACCGCGGCGGGAGGATCCAATGAGCAGTTCTTC.

This clone has only one observation. V and J are TRBV5-1 and TRBJ2-7, with 7 bases lining up with TRBD1. There are 15 residues in the CDR3. Germline loops: CDR1 SGHRS, CDR2 YFSETQ. The V and J ends lost 4 bases and 3 bases, in that order; junction bases with no gene match: 10. The CDR3 DNA follows: TGCGCCAGCAGCCCCACCGAGGGACAGTTCTACGAGCAGTACTTC. Protein product: CASSPTEGQFYEQYF.

The chain is built from TRBV27 and TRBJ2-5, with 13 bases matching TRBD2. Germline V gene sequence: CDR1 MNHEY, CDR2 SMNVEV (reference sequence). This CDR3 has 18 amino acids. The V and J ends lost 5 bases and 2 bases, in that order; junction bases with no gene match: 11. The CDR3 sequence: CASSPMRLAGGGQETQYF. CDR3 DNA: TGTGCCAGCAGTCCCATGCGACTAGCGGGAGGTGGGCAAGAGACCCAGTACTTC.

The chain carries TRBV11-1 and TRBJ2-7; 9 bases match TRBD2. Germline-derived CDR1 and CDR2 are SGHAT and FQDESV (reference sequence). The CDR3 has 16 amino acids. V lost 1 base and J lost 2; bases outside the gene matches: 6. CDR3 in DNA: TGTGCCAGCAGCTTAGATCCGGGACTAGCCCCCTACGAGCAGTACTTC. It encodes CASSLDPGLAPYEQYF.

This chain joins TRBV7-9 and TRBJ1-1, with no clear D. CDR1 and CDR2 from the germline V gene are SEHNR and FQNEAQ (reference sequence). Trimming removed 5 bases from V and 9 bases from J, with 25 bases in between. The length of the CDR3 is 16 residues. The CDR3 here is CASSPPLDRVRNKAFF. CDR3 DNA sequence: TGTGCCAGCAGCCCGCCCCTAGATCGGGTGCGAAACAAAGCTTTCTTT.

The chain employs TRBV7-8 and TRBJ2-1; TRBD2 agrees at 8 bases. CDR1 and CDR2 (germline): SGHVS, FQNEAQ. The junction had 12 bases not matched to a gene; V was cut back by 1 base and J by 1 base. This CDR3 contains 19 residues. The CDR3 loop is CASSLGGSGNHRSYNEQFF. CDR3 coding DNA: TGTGCCAGCAGCTTAGGGGGTAGCGGGAATCATAGGTCCTACAATGAGCAGTTCTTC.

V and J are TRBV14 and TRBJ1-2; the match to TRBD1 covers 8 bases. Trimming at V came to 6 bases and at J to 2 bases, leaving 11 bases not matched to a gene. CDR3 length equals 16 residues. Germline loops: CDR1 SGHDN, CDR2 FVKESK. The CDR3 loop is CASSPRQGRLNYGYTF. The CDR3 DNA reads as TGTGCCAGCAGTCCCAGACAGGGGCGATTGAACTATGGCTACACCTTC.

The chain carries TRBV9 and TRBJ2-3, with D perhaps TRBD1 (6 bases). Trimming removed 4 bases from V and 0 bases from J, with 18 bases in between. The CDR3 totals 17 residues. Germline assignment: CDR1 SGDLS and CDR2 YYNGEE. CDR3 region: CASSSTLLGASTDTQYF. The CDR3, as DNA: TGTGCCAGCAGCTCAACCTTACTGGGGGCGAGCACAGATACGCAGTATTTT.

The V gene is TRBV20-1, the J gene TRBJ1-3; D not resolved. The CDR3 contains 11 residues. Trimming removed 0 bases from V and 7 bases from J, with 4 bases in between. Germline-derived CDR1 and CDR2 are DFQATT and SNEGSKA (reference sequence). The CDR3 bases are TGCAGTGCTAGAGAGCGGAACACCATATATTTT. Its protein is CSARERNTIYF.

This rearrangement joins TRBV10-3 to TRBJ2-3, with 9 bases fitting TRBD1. The junction had 9 bases not matched to a gene; V was cut back by 8 bases and J by 3 bases. In germline, CDR1 is ENHRY, CDR2 SYGVKD. The CDR3 loop spans 15 amino acids. The CDR3 DNA sequence: TGTGCCATCCAACTTACAGGGGGCGGAACAGATACGCAGTATTTT. It translates to CAIQLTGGGTDTQYF.

The chain is built from TRBV4-3 and TRBJ2-7, with D possibly TRBD2 on 5 matching bases. Germline lookup yields CDR1 LGHNA and CDR2 YSLEER. Trimming pared 0 bases from V and 4 bases from J, leaving 7 bases between. The CDR3 sequence is 13 residues long. CDR3 DNA sequence: TGCGCCAGCAGCCAAGATTCGGGATACGAGCAGTACTTC. Its translation is CASSQDSGYEQYF.

This clone was counted once. The chain recombines TRBV5-5 with TRBJ2-5, with 7 bases lining up with TRBD1. Germline CDR1 is SGHKS and CDR2 is YYEKEE (reference sequence). The CDR3 extends over 16 amino acids. The V gene end was trimmed by 4 bases and the J gene end by 5 bases; junction bases not matched to a gene: 14. In nucleotides, the CDR3 is TGTGCCAGCAGCCGGGGACAGCACAGGGTAGGGGAGACCCAGTACTTC. Translating it yields CASSRGQHRVGETQYF.

The rearrangement uses TRBV11-2 and TRBJ2-3; no clear D. The germline CDR1 and CDR2 sequences are SGHAT and FQNNGV. Trimming stripped 2 bases from V and 2 bases from J, with 14 bases between. The CDR3 contains 16 residues. CDR3 protein: CASSLIRSVATDTQYF. The CDR3 DNA follows: TGTGCCAGCAGCTTAATTCGGAGCGTCGCCACAGATACGCAGTATTTT. Using reference TRBV11-2 and TRBJ2-3 for the parts outside the CDR3, the full variable domain is EAGVAQSPRYKIIEKRQSVAFWCNPISGHATLYWYQQILGQGPKLLIQFQNNGVVDDSQLPKDRFSAERLKGVDSTLKIQPAKLEDSAVYLCASSLIRSVATDTQYFGPGTRLTVL.

V usage is TRBV28 and J usage is TRBJ2-7, with 9 nucleotides matching TRBD2. The J segment lost 2 bases and the V segment lost 5 bases, leaving 7 bases of the junction unmatched. Germline CDR1 MDHEN, CDR2 SYDVKM. The CDR3 spans 15 residues. This CDR3 reads CASSDRGRATYEQYF. CDR3 in DNA: TGTGCCAGCAGTGACCGCGGGAGGGCCACCTACGAGCAGTACTTC.

V is TRBV29-1 and J is TRBJ2-7, with a possible D match to TRBD2 (5 bases). This CDR3 comprises 13 residues. The ends were cut back, 7 bases at V and 4 bases at J, with 17 bases in the middle. CDR1 is SQVTM and CDR2 is ANQGSEA in the germline V gene. CDR3 sequence (DNA): TGCAGCGCCGTCGCCCGGGGTAGGTACGAGCAGTACTTC. As protein: CSAVARGRYEQYF.

CDR3 residues: CASSDRDRSSGNTIYF. The CDR3 DNA follows: TGTGCCAGCAGCGACCGGGACAGGAGCTCTGGAAACACCATATATTTT. V and J are TRBV7-9 and TRBJ1-3; 8 nucleotides agree with TRBD1. The germline V gene has CDR1 SEHNR and CDR2 FQNEAQ (reference sequence). There are 16 residues in the CDR3. The trim removed 5 bases at V and 0 bases at J, leaving 6 bases unmatched. The full variable domain, rest sourced from reference TRBV7-9 and TRBJ1-3, is DTGVSQNPRHKITKRGQNVTFRCDPISEHNRLYWYRQTLGQGPEFLTYFQNEAQLEKSRLLSDRFSAERPKGSFSTLEIQRTEQGDSAMYLCASSDRDRSSGNTIYFGEGSWLTVV.